Below are 12 T cell receptor beta chains sequenced from a single sample in a study of cytomegalovirus exposure and HLA in healthy donors (dated by TCRdb to 2015 to 2018). Library preparation employed the immunoSEQ multiplex PCR assay. For the multiplex PCR, a mixture combining 60 forward primers for TCR Vbeta segments and 13 reverse primers for TCR Jbeta segments was used. Entries here come from immuneACCESS through TCRdb and include only in-frame sequences with V and J called. Some clones fail to appear in such tables; in the studies checked, an unresolved V gene covers under half of the shortfall, and the cause of the remainder is unknown. The sample has some 120,000 clones on record. The ten largest clones represent less than 2.5% of the sample. Sample: PBMCs. The receptor source for this set is a woman aged 60 to 75 in good health and CMV-seronegative.

The chain joins TRBV29-1 to TRBJ2-1, with 12 bases lining up with TRBD2. Losses at the gene ends were 4 bases for V and 4 bases for J; bases not matched to a gene: 2. This CDR3 is 14 amino acids long. Per germline, CDR1 SQVTM and CDR2 ANQGSEA. CDR3 bases: TGCAGCGTTGCGACTAGCGGGAGTTACAATGAGCAGTTCTTC. Translation: CSVATSGSYNEQFF.

The chain couples TRBV28 to TRBJ2-4, with a weak D call TRBD2 (6 bases). Germline V gene data show CDR1 as MDHEN and CDR2 as SYDVKM. V lost 8 bases and J 0 bases, leaving 23 bases between the germline ends. The CDR3 covers 18 residues. The CDR3: CASLPPGGQLIAKNIQYF. The CDR3 nucleotides read TGTGCCAGCCTTCCCCCAGGAGGGCAGTTGATAGCCAAAAACATTCAGTACTTC.

This chain joins TRBV2 and TRBJ2-7; 9 nucleotides align to TRBD1. Unmatched junction bases numbered 13, after V lost 5 bases and J lost 2 bases. There are 17 residues in the CDR3. Germline V gene lookup returns CDR1 SNHLY and CDR2 FYNNEI. The CDR3 region has the DNA TGTGCCAGCAGTCCCGAGGGGACCGGGACAGGGACCTACGAGCAGTACTTC. The encoded protein is CASSPEGTGTGTYEQYF.

V is TRBV5-1 and J is TRBJ1-3; 10 nucleotides line up with TRBD1. V was clipped by 4 bases and J by 4 bases; unmatched bases: 8. Germline-derived CDR1 and CDR2 are SGHRS and YFSETQ. The CDR3 is 16 amino acids. The CDR3 nucleotides read TGCGCCAGCAGCGCGGACAGGGGGAATTTCGGAAACACCATATATTTT. It is translated as CASSADRGNFGNTIYF.

The chain has TRBV11-3 and TRBJ2-2; D unresolved. This CDR3 has 15 residues. CDR1 and CDR2 (germline): SGHNT, YENEEA. V was clipped by 7 bases and J by 5 bases, with 17 bases between them. This chain's CDR3 is CASTTPVEETGELFF. In nucleotides, the CDR3 is TGTGCCAGCACCACACCAGTAGAGGAGACCGGGGAGCTGTTTTTT.

The CDR3 DNA sequence: TGTGCCAGCAGCTTGGAGCGGAGATCACCCCTCCACTTT. It yields the protein CASSLERRSPLHF. This sequence joins TRBV5-4 and TRBJ1-6, with D uncertain. The germline CDR1 and CDR2 sequences are SGHNT and YYREEE (reference sequence). Trimming took 0 bases from V and 10 from J, leaving 8 bases between them. The CDR3 is 13 residues long.

V is TRBV27 and J is TRBJ1-5, with 8 bases fitting TRBD1. The CDR3 contains 16 residues. The germline gives CDR1 MNHEY, CDR2 SMNVEV (reference sequence). With V trimmed by 5 bases and J by 2 bases, 8 bases remained unmatched. The CDR3, as DNA: TGTGCCAGCAGTCCCATATCGACAGGGGGCAATCAGCCCCAGCATTTT. Translation gives CASSPISTGGNQPQHF.

The chain combines TRBV18 with TRBJ1-1; D remains ambiguous. The V end lost 2 bases, the J end lost 1 base, and 11 bases lay between the germline ends. The CDR3 runs to 15 residues. Germline V lookup: CDR1 KGHSH, CDR2 LQKENI. The CDR3 DNA reads TGTGCCAGCTCACCAAATATGGGGAGGAACACTGAAGCTTTCTTT. Translating gives CASSPNMGRNTEAFF.

The gene calls are TRBV14 and TRBJ1-2; D unresolved. V was shortened by 2 bases and J by 3 bases, with 7 bases between the two germline ends. Germline V gene lookup returns CDR1 SGHDN and CDR2 FVKESK. The CDR3 extends over 13 amino acids. Here the CDR3 DNA reads TGTGCCAGCAGCCAAACAGCTGACTATGGCTACACCTTC. Translation: CASSQTADYGYTF.

The chain has TRBV28 and TRBJ2-5; 8 bases are a match to TRBD1. The J call is doubtful: the DNA matches TRBJ2-7 better. This CDR3 has 15 residues. Germline lookup yields CDR1 MDHEN and CDR2 SYDVKM. Written as DNA, the CDR3 is TGTGCCAGCACCTTGACAGGGGCCCCCGCCTACGAGCAGTACTTC. Protein sequence: CASTLTGAPAYEQYF.

The chain carries TRBV7-9 and TRBJ1-2; unclear D gene. Trimming stripped 5 bases from V and 10 bases from J, with 17 bases between. The CDR3 runs 13 residues. Germline CDR1 SEHNR, CDR2 FQNEAQ (reference sequence). The CDR3 spells CASSLPTVAIYTF. The CDR3 DNA reads as TGTGCCAGCAGCCTCCCTACCGTCGCTATCTACACCTTC.

The chain joins TRBV5-1 to TRBJ1-5; D might be TRBD1 (6 bases). Germline loops: CDR1 SGHRS, CDR2 YFSETQ. Between the trimmed V and J ends, which lost 4 bases and 4 bases, there was a span of 12 bases. This CDR3 contains 14 residues. CDR3 in DNA: TGCGCCAGCAGCCCCGGGACAACTAATCAGCCCCAGCATTTT. It is translated as CASSPGTTNQPQHF.